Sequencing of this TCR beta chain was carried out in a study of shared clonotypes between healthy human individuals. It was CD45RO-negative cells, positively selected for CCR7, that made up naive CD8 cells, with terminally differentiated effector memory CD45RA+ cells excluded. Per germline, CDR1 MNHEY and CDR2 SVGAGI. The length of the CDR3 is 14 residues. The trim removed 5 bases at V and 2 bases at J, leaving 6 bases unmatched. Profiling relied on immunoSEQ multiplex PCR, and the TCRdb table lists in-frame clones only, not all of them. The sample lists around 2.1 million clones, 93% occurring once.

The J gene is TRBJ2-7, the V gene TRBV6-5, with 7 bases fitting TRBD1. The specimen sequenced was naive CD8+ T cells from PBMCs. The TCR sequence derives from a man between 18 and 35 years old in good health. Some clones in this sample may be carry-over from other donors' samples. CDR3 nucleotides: TGTGCCAGCAGTAGTGGGACAGTAGCCTACGAGCAGTACTTC. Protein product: CASSSGTVAYEQYF.